These T cell receptor beta chains were read from a single sample in a study of identical twins. TCRdb independently ran MiXCR on the 5' RACE reads; one entry per CDR3 protein. The sample yields a few hundred thousand distinct CDR3 sequences, roughly 13% seen once. These data also formed part of another study, on yellow fever vaccine responses in identical twins.

Sequencing was performed on memory (CD45RO+) T cells sorted from blood. The receptor source for this set is a woman under 30 in good health. Each CDR3 is given with its conserved first and last residue. D genes are given only for firm matches. Size values are once, few and many counts, or a class for expanded clones, and some rows have none.

cdr3_length j_call clone_size v_call d_call cdr3_nt cdr3_aa
13 TRBJ2-7 . TRBV6-2/TRBV6-3 TRBD1 TGTGCCAGCAGTTGGTCAGGGGGTTACGAGCAGTACTTC CASSWSGGYEQYF
17 TRBJ2-2 few TRBV4-2 . TGTGCCAGCAGCCAAGAGAGCCCGGGGGCGGACACCGGGGAGCTGTTTTTT CASSQESPGADTGELFF
13 TRBJ2-3 few TRBV20-1 . TGCAGTGTCAGAGCCCGCAGCACAGATACGCAGTATTTT CSVRARSTDTQYF
14 TRBJ2-3 . TRBV19 . TGTGCCAGTAAGCCGGGACATAACACAGATACGCAGTATTTT CASKPGHNTDTQYF
13 TRBJ1-2 few TRBV28 TRBD1 TGTGCCAGCAGTCAACAGGGGCTTAGTGGCTACACCTTC CASSQQGLSGYTF
14 TRBJ2-5 few TRBV20-1 . TGCAGTGGGGTGGTGGCAGGTCTCGCGGAGACCCAGTACTTC CSGVVAGLAETQYF
12 TRBJ2-3 . TRBV2 . TGTGCCAGCAACGAGGGGGCAGATACGCAGTATTTT CASNEGADTQYF
16 TRBJ2-3 few TRBV11-2 . TGTGCCAGCAGCTTAGATTCGGGGTATTCCACAGATACGCAGTATTTT CASSLDSGYSTDTQYF
16 TRBJ2-7 few TRBV10-3 . TGTGCCATCAGTCTGGGGTCGGGCGCAGGTCGGGGCGAGCAGTACTTC CAISLGSGAGRGEQYF
14 TRBJ2-6 many TRBV20-1 . TGCAGTGCTTTTGAGGGCTTTGGGGCCAACGTCCTGACTTTC CSAFEGFGANVLTF
14 TRBJ2-7 . TRBV28 . TGTGCCAGCAGTTTAATCTGGACACCTTACGAGCAGTACTTC CASSLIWTPYEQYF
12 TRBJ2-1 . TRBV6-5 TRBD2 TGTGCCAGCATGAGGGCGGGGGGTTCTCGGTTCTTC CASMRAGGSRFF
17 TRBJ2-5 . TRBV4-2 . TGTGCCAGCAGCCAAGTCTCGGGGGCCCTCGATCTTGAGACCCAGTACTTC CASSQVSGALDLETQYF
14 TRBJ2-7 . TRBV6-2/TRBV6-3 TRBD1 TGTGCCAGCAACGCCGCTCAGGGGGCCTACGAGCAGTACTTC CASNAAQGAYEQYF
14 TRBJ2-1 few TRBV5-4 TRBD2 TGTGCCAGCATGGGGGAATTAGCGGGCGATGAGCAGTTCTTC CASMGELAGDEQFF
15 TRBJ2-2 . TRBV5-5 . TGTGCCAGCAGCTTGTTGGCGGGGTACACCGGGGAGCTGTTTTTT CASSLLAGYTGELFF
17 TRBJ2-1 few TRBV11-2 TRBD2 TGTGCCAGCAGCCCCCGGACTAGCGGGAGGGTCTACAATGAGCAGTTCTTC CASSPRTSGRVYNEQFF
13 TRBJ2-1 few TRBV3-1 TRBD2 TGTGCCAGCAGCCAACGGGGAGCGGGGGAGCAGTTCTTC CASSQRGAGEQFF
15 TRBJ1-3 few TRBV2 . TGTGCCAGCAGCGAACGACAGTTCTCTGGAAACACCATATATTTT CASSERQFSGNTIYF
13 TRBJ1-1 . TRBV3-1 . TGTGCCAGCAGCCCCCAACAAGGGGGACGCGCTTTCTTT CASSPQQGGRAFF
14 TRBJ1-3 many TRBV6-5 . TGTGCCAGCAGTTACGAGGCAGGTGGAAACACCATATATTTT CASSYEAGGNTIYF
15 TRBJ2-1 few TRBV3-1 . TGTGCCAGCAGCCAAGGCCCAGGGATCGGCAATGAGCAGTTCTTC CASSQGPGIGNEQFF
12 TRBJ2-7 . TRBV20-1 . TGCAGTGCCCCGGCTAGCTCCTACGAGCAGTACTTC CSAPASSYEQYF
13 TRBJ1-1 . TRBV10-1 . TGCGCCAGCAGTCTACAGGGAGTCACTGAAGCTTTCTTT CASSLQGVTEAFF
16 TRBJ2-1 . TRBV20-1 TRBD2 TGCAGTGCTCCCAGGACTAGCGGGTCCTGGCAAAATGAGCAGTTCTTC CSAPRTSGSWQNEQFF
13 TRBJ2-7 . TRBV7-2 . TGTGCCAGCAGCTTAGGGGGGTTCTACGAGCAGTACTTC CASSLGGFYEQYF
15 TRBJ2-5 . TRBV4-1 . TGCGCCAGCAGCCAACCCCTAGGACAGCGCGAGACCCAGTACTTC CASSQPLGQRETQYF
14 TRBJ1-3 . TRBV7-2 . TGTGCCAGCAGCTTACTTTCAGGGGGAAACACCATATATTTT CASSLLSGGNTIYF
16 TRBJ2-7 . TRBV7-9 TRBD1 TGTGCCAGCAGCTTAGCCCCCCCGGGACAGGGAACCACTAAGTACTTC CASSLAPPGQGTTKYF